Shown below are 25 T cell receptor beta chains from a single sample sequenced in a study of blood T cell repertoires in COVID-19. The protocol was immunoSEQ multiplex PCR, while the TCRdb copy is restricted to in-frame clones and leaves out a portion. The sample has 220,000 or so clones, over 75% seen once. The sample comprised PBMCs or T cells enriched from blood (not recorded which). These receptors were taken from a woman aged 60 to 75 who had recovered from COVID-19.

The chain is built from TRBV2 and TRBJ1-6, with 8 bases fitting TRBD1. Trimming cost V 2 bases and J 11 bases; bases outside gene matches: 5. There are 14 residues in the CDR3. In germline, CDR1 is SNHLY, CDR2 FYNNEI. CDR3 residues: CASSEYRTGTPLHF. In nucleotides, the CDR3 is TGTGCCAGCAGTGAATACCGGACAGGGACACCCCTCCACTTT. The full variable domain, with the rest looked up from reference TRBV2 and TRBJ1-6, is EPEVTQTPSHQVTQMGQEVILRCVPISNHLYFYWYRQILGQKVEFLVSFYNNEISEKSEIFDDQFSVERPDGSNFTLKIRSTKLEDSAMYFCASSEYRTGTPLHFGNGTRLTVT.

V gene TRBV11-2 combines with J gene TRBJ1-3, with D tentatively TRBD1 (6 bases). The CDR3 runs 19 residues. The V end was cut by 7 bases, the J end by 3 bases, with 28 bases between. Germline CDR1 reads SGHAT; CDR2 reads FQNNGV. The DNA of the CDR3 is TGTGCCAGCACCACGAGCTTTGGCGGGGGGGCGTTGAATGGAAACACCATATATTTT. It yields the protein CASTTSFGGGALNGNTIYF.

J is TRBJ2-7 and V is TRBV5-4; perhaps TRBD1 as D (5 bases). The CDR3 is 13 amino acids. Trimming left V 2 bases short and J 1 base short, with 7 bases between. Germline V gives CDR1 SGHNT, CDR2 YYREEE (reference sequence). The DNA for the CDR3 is TGTGCCAGCAGCTTCGCAGGGTCCTACGAGCAGTACTTC. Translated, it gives CASSFAGSYEQYF. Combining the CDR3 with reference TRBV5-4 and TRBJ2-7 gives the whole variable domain ETGVTQSPTHLIKTRGQQVTLRCSSQSGHNTVSWYQQALGQGPQFIFQYYREEENGRGNFPPRFSGLQFPNYSSELNVNALELDDSALYLCASSFAGSYEQYFGPGTRLTVT.

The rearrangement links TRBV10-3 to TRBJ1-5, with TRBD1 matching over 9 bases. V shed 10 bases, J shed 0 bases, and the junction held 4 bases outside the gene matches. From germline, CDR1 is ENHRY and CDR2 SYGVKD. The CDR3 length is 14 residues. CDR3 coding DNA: TGTGCCACGGGGACAGGGTCTAGCAATCAGCCCCAGCATTTT. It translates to CATGTGSSNQPQHF.

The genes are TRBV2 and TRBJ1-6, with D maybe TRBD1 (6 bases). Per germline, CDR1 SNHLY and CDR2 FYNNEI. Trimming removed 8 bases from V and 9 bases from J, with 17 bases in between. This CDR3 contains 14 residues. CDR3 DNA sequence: TGTGCCAGCGATGGAACAGGGATCGGTTCACCCCTCCACTTT. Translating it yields CASDGTGIGSPLHF. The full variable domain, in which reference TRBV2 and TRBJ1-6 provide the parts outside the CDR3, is EPEVTQTPSHQVTQMGQEVILRCVPISNHLYFYWYRQILGQKVEFLVSFYNNEISEKSEIFDDQFSVERPDGSNFTLKIRSTKLEDSAMYFCASDGTGIGSPLHFGNGTRLTVT.

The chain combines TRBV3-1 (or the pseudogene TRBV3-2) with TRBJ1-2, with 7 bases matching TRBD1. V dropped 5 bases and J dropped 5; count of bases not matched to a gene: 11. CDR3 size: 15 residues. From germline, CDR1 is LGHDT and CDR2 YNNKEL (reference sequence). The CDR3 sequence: CASSGSGTVPYGYTF. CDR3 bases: TGTGCCAGCAGCGGGTCGGGGACAGTACCATATGGCTACACCTTC.

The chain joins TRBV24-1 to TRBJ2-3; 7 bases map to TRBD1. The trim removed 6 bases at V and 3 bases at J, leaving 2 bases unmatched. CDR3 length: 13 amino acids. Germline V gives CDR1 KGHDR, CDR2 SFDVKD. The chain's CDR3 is CATSLQGTDTQYF. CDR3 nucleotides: TGTGCCACCAGTCTACAGGGGACAGATACGCAGTATTTT.

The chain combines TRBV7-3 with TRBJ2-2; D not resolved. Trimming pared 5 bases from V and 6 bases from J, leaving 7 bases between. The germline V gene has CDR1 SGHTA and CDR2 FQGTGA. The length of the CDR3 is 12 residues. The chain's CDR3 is CASSPSAGELFF. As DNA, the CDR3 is TGTGCCAGCAGCCCCTCCGCCGGGGAGCTGTTTTTT.

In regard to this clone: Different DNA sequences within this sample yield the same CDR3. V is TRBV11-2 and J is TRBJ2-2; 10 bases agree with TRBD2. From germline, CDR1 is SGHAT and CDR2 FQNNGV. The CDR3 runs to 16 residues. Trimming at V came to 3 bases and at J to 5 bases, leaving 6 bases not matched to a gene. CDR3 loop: CASSLASGSQTGELFF. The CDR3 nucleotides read TGTGCCAGCAGCTTGGCTAGCGGGAGTCAAACCGGGGAGCTGTTTTTT.

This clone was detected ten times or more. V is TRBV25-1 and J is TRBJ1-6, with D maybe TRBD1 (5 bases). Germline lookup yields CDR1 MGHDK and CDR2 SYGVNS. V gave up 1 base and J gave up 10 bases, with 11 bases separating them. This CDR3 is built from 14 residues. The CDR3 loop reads CASSESQGPSPLHF. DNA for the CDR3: TGTGCCAGCAGTGAATCGCAGGGTCCATCACCCCTCCACTTT.

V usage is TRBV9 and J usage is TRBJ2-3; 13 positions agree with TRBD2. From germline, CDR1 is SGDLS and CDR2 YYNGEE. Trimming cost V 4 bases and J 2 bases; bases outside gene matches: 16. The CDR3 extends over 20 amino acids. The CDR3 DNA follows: TGTGCCAGCAGCCTGCGTCCACTAGCGGGAGGGTTTGGGAACACAGATACGCAGTATTTT. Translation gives CASSLRPLAGGFGNTDTQYF.

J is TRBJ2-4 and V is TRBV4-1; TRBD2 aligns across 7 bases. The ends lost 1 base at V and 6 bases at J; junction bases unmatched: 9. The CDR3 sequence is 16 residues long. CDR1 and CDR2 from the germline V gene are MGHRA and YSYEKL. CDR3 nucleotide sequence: TGCGCCAGCAGCCAAGTTAGTACGGGGGGTGGAAACATTCAGTACTTC. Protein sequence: CASSQVSTGGGNIQYF.

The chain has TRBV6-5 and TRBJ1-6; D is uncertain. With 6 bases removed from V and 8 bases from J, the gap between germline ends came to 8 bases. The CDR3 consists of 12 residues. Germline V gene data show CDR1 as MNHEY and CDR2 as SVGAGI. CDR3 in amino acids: CASRLSDSPLHF. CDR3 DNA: TGTGCCAGCAGACTGAGTGATTCACCCCTCCACTTT.

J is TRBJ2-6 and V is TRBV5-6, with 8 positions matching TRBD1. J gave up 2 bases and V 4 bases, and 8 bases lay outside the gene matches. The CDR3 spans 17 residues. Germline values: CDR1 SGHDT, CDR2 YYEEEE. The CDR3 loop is CASSRPTGETGANVLTF. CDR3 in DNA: TGTGCCAGCAGCCGCCCGACAGGGGAGACTGGGGCCAACGTCCTGACTTTC.

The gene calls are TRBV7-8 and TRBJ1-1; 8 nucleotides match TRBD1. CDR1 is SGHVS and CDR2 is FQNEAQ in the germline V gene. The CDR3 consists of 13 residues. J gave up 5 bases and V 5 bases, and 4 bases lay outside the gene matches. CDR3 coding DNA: TGTGCCAGCAGCCCGCGGACAGGGACTGAAGCTTTCTTT. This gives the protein CASSPRTGTEAFF.

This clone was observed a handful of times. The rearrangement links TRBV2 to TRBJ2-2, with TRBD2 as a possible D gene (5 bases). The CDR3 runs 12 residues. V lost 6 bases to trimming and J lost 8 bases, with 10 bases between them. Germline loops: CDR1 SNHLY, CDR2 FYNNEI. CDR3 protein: CASRGEAGELFF. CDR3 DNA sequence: TGTGCCAGCAGGGGAGAGGCTGGGGAGCTGTTTTTT.

DNA of the CDR3: TGCGCCAGCAGCCATGGGGACAGTCTGGGCTATGGCTACACCTTC. The encoded protein is CASSHGDSLGYGYTF. The chain joins TRBV4-3 to TRBJ1-2; 7 nucleotides line up with TRBD1. The CDR3 has 15 amino acids. Unmatched junction bases numbered 8, after V lost 3 bases and J lost 4 bases. Germline V gives CDR1 LGHNA, CDR2 YSLEER.

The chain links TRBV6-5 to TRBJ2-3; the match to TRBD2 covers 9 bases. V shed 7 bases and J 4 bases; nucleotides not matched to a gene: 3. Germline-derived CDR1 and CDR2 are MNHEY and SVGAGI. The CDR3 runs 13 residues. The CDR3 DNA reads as TGTGCCAGCAAGCGGGGGGTAGCAGATACGCAGTATTTT. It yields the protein CASKRGVADTQYF.

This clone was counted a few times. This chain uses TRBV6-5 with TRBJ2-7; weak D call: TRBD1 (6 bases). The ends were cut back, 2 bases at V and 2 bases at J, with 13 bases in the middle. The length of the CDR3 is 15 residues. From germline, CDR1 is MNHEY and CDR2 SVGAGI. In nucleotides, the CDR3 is TGTGCCAGCAGTTACCAGACAGGATTCACCTACGAGCAGTACTTC. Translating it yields CASSYQTGFTYEQYF.

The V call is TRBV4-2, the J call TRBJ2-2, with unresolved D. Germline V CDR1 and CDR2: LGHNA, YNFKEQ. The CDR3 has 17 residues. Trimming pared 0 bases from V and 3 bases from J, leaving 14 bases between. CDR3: CASSQDLKIPDTGELFF. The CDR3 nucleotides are TGTGCCAGCAGCCAAGATCTAAAGATACCCGACACCGGGGAGCTGTTTTTT.

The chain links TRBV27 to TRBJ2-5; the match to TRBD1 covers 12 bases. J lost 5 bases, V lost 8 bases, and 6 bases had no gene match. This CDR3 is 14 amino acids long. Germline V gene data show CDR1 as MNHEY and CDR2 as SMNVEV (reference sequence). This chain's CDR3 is CASGLGTGGETQYF. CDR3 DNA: TGTGCCAGCGGCCTCGGGACAGGGGGCGAGACCCAGTACTTC.

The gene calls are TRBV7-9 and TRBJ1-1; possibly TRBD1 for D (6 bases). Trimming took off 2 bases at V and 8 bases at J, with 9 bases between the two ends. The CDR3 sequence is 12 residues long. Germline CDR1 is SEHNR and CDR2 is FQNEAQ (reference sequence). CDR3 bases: TGTGCCAGCAGCTTATTCACAGGGGAAGCTTTCTTT. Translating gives CASSLFTGEAFF.

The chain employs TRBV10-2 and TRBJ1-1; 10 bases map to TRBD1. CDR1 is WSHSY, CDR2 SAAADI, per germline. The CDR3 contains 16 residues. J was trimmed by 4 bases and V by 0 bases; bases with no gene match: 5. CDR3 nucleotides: TGCGCCAGCAGTGAGTCGACAGGGGGCCCTGGCACTGAAGCTTTCTTT. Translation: CASSESTGGPGTEAFF.

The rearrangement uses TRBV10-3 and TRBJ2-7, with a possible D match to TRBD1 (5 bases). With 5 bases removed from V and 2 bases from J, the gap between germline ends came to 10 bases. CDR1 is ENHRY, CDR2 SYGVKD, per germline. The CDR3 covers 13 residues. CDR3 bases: TGTGCCATCAGTCCTAGGGGCACCTACGAGCAGTACTTC. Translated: CAISPRGTYEQYF.

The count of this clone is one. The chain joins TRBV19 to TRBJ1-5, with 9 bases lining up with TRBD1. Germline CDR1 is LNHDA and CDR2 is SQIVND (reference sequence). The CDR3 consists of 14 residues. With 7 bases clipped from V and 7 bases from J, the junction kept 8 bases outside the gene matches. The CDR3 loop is CASTWTGDRQPQHF. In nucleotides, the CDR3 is TGTGCCAGTACTTGGACAGGGGACAGACAGCCCCAGCATTTT.